This T cell receptor (beta chain) was recovered during a study of blood T cell repertoires in COVID-19. Study details: COVID-19 samples collected from the United States, Italy and Spain covered acute and convalescent phases.

As originally analysed: Estimates of nucleated cell counts were drawn from the amplification of reference gene primers. The table came from immunoSEQ multiplex PCR; TCRdb's copy has only in-frame clones and leaves some out. The V and J calls and clone size are taken from that table; D and trimming were inferred from the DNA. The sample lists more than 200,000 clones; about 91% were seen once. V trimming: 3 bases; J trimming: 4 bases; junction bases outside the gene matches: 16. This CDR3 comprises 19 residues. Germline-derived CDR1 and CDR2 are SGDLS and YYNGEE. The sample was peripheral blood. The chain is built from TRBV9 and TRBJ2-6; 7 bases agree with TRBD1. The receptor was isolated from a man at least 80 years old with acute or convalescent COVID-19. Written as DNA, the CDR3 is TGTGCCAGCAGCGATCCCCTGAGACAGGGAGTTAAGGGGGCCAACGTCCTGACTTTC. Protein sequence: CASSDPLRQGVKGANVLTF.